A single sample is the source of the 32 T cell receptor beta chains below, sequenced in a study of shared clonotypes between healthy human individuals. Generated by immunoSEQ multiplex PCR, the TCRdb table keeps only in-frame clones and is missing some. The data hold about 2.5 million clones, with roughly 90% observed a single time. Sample: naive CD4+ T cells from PBMCs. The sample's subset: CD45RA+ positively selected. The receptors derive from a man between 18 and 35 years old in good health. Some clones in this sample may be carry-over from other donors' samples.

This chain's CDR3 is CAISESEQGMEKLFF. The CDR3 nucleotides read TGTGCCATCAGTGAGTCTGAACAGGGGATGGAAAAACTGTTTTTT. This sequence joins TRBV10-3 and TRBJ1-4, with 7 bases aligning to TRBD1. Germline V lookup: CDR1 ENHRY, CDR2 SYGVKD. Unmatched junction bases numbered 6, after V lost 0 bases and J lost 8 bases. The CDR3 loop spans 15 amino acids.

The gene calls are TRBV7-8 and TRBJ2-1; a possible D gene is TRBD1 (7 bases). The CDR3 has 21 amino acids. V was trimmed by 5 bases and J by 3 bases, leaving 32 bases between them. Germline V gene lookup returns CDR1 SGHVS and CDR2 FQNEAQ. The CDR3 DNA sequence: TGTGCCAGCAGCCCGCGGACAGGCCATCCTTTCGCTGGGGAGGACTACAATGAGCAGTTCTTC. The encoded protein is CASSPRTGHPFAGEDYNEQFF.

This clone is a singleton in its sample. The chain is built from TRBV11-3 and TRBJ2-2; D might be TRBD2 (6 bases). This CDR3 contains 16 residues. V was pared by 0 bases and J by 6 bases, with 14 bases between. Per germline, CDR1 SGHNT and CDR2 YENEEA. The CDR3 spells CASSLDGREDSGELFF. Written as DNA, the CDR3 is TGTGCCAGCAGCTTAGATGGCAGGGAGGATTCCGGGGAGCTGTTTTTT. The full variable domain, its missing parts supplied by reference TRBV11-3 and TRBJ2-2, is EAGVVQSPRYKIIEKKQPVAFWCNPISGHNTLYWYLQNLGQGPELLIRYENEEAVDDSQLPKDRFSAERLKGVDSTLKIQPAELGDSAVYLCASSLDGREDSGELFFGEGSRLTVL.

The chain is built from TRBV5-8 and TRBJ2-3; possibly TRBD2 for D (6 bases). V was pared by 4 bases and J by 2 bases, with 11 bases between. CDR3 length: 14 residues. The germline V gene has CDR1 SGHTS and CDR2 YDEGEE. In nucleotides, the CDR3 is TGTGCCAGCAGCATAGGGACTTCCACAGATACGCAGTATTTT. It encodes CASSIGTSTDTQYF.

The chain combines TRBV27 with TRBJ2-7; 11 nucleotides agree with TRBD1. Germline values: CDR1 MNHEY, CDR2 SMNVEV (reference sequence). Trimming removed 3 bases from V and 1 base from J; junction bases left unmatched: 11. CDR3 size: 18 residues. The CDR3 region has the DNA TGTGCCAGCAGTTTCTGGACAGGGGGCCATGTCGTTTCCTACGAGCAGTACTTC. Residues: CASSFWTGGHVVSYEQYF.

V gene TRBV12-5 combines with J gene TRBJ2-1; D call uncertain. Germline CDR1 reads LGHNT; CDR2 reads FRNRAP. This CDR3 region has 12 residues. The V and J ends lost 4 bases and 4 bases respectively, with 5 bases between them. CDR3 sequence: CASGYSYNEQFF. CDR3 coding DNA: TGTGCTAGTGGTTACTCTTACAATGAGCAGTTCTTC. The entire variable domain, with the rest obtained from reference TRBV12-5 and TRBJ2-1, is as follows: DARVTQTPRHKVTEMGQEVTMRCQPILGHNTVFWYRQTMMQGLELLAYFRNRAPLDDSGMPKDRFSAEMPDATLATLKIQPSEPRDSAVYFCASGYSYNEQFFGPGTRLTVL.

This chain connects TRBV25-1 to TRBJ2-5; 9 bases line up with TRBD2. This CDR3 comprises 14 residues. V lost 6 bases to trimming and J lost 5 bases; unmatched junction nucleotides: 7. Germline loops: CDR1 MGHDK, CDR2 SYGVNS. The CDR3 DNA is TGTGCCAGCAGCCTACTAGCGGGTGGGGAGACCCAGTACTTC. It encodes CASSLLAGGETQYF.

This sequence joins TRBV2 and TRBJ1-4, with D uncertain. Per germline, CDR1 SNHLY and CDR2 FYNNEI. The CDR3 length is 14 residues. Trimming took off 5 bases at V and 4 bases at J, with 11 bases between the two ends. The CDR3 nucleotides are TGTGCCAGCAGTCCCGACATGATTAATGAAAAACTGTTTTTT. This sequence encodes CASSPDMINEKLFF.

The CDR3 protein is CATSSRTGGNTEAFF. For the CDR3, the DNA is TGTGCCACCAGCTCCCGGACAGGGGGGAACACTGAAGCTTTCTTT. This rearrangement joins TRBV15 to TRBJ1-1; TRBD1 agrees at 10 bases. Looked up from germline, CDR1 is LNHNV and CDR2 is YYDKDF (reference sequence). The CDR3 runs 15 residues. V gave up 5 bases and J gave up 1 base; unmatched junction bases: 4.

The chain couples TRBV30 to TRBJ1-3; D unresolved. V dropped 5 bases and J dropped 3 bases, with 11 bases sitting between them. This CDR3 is 13 amino acids long. CDR1 and CDR2 from the germline V gene are GTSNPN and SVGIG (reference sequence). The CDR3 is CAWHPADGNTIYF. For the CDR3, the DNA is TGTGCCTGGCACCCGGCAGATGGAAACACCATATATTTT.

This clone was found a few times. The sample holds other DNA sequences that translate to the same CDR3. CDR3 coding DNA: TGTGCCAGCAGGGATTACAATGAGCAGTTCTTC. The encoded protein is CASRDYNEQFF. This rearrangement joins TRBV2 to TRBJ2-1, with unresolved D. V was trimmed by 6 bases and J by 4 bases, leaving 4 bases between them. The CDR3 loop spans 11 amino acids. From germline, CDR1 is SNHLY and CDR2 FYNNEI.

The chain recombines TRBV30 with TRBJ2-1, with 9 bases that match TRBD2. This CDR3 spans 19 amino acids. Trimming removed 0 bases from V and 10 bases from J; junction bases left unmatched: 22. The germline CDR1 and CDR2 sequences are GTSNPN and SVGIG (reference sequence). CDR3 sequence reads: CAWSVGASGTSRRQTEQFF. CDR3 in DNA: TGTGCCTGGAGTGTTGGGGCTAGCGGGACTTCCCGCCGTCAAACCGAGCAGTTCTTC.

V and J are TRBV30 and TRBJ2-5, with 7 bases matching TRBD1. TRBJ2-7 explains the end of the DNA better; the J call may be wrong. The CDR3 sequence is 12 residues long. Germline V lookup: CDR1 GTSNPN, CDR2 SVGIG (reference sequence). The CDR3 protein is CAWRRTGYEQYF. The CDR3 DNA follows: TGTGCCTGGAGGCGGACAGGCTACGAGCAGTACTTC.

V gene TRBV30 combines with J gene TRBJ2-7, with D possibly matching TRBD2 (5 bases). Trimming left V 0 bases short and J 3 bases short, with 12 bases between. This CDR3 has 14 amino acids. Per the germline V gene, CDR1 is GTSNPN and CDR2 is SVGIG (reference sequence). The CDR3 nucleotides are TGTGCCTGGAGTGTAGAGGGAAATCACTACGAGCAGTACTTC. It codes for CAWSVEGNHYEQYF.

The CDR3 nucleotides are TGTGCCAGCAGCTTATCCTATGACCTACTAGCGGGGGATAGCAATGAGCAGTTCTTC. It yields the protein CASSLSYDLLAGDSNEQFF. The V and J genes are TRBV7-9 and TRBJ2-1, with 11 positions matching TRBD2. The germline V gene encodes CDR1 SEHNR and CDR2 FQNEAQ (reference sequence). The CDR3 runs 19 residues. After removal of 2 bases from V and 6 bases from J, the junction contained 15 bases not matched to a gene.

The chain carries TRBV5-1 and TRBJ2-3, with D maybe TRBD2 (6 bases). The germline V gene encodes CDR1 SGHRS and CDR2 YFSETQ. This CDR3 contains 16 residues. V was pared by 0 bases and J by 0 bases, with 11 bases between. CDR3 in amino acids: CASSLVYGGSTDTQYF. The CDR3 DNA reads TGCGCCAGCAGCTTGGTCTATGGGGGGAGCACAGATACGCAGTATTTT.

The V call is TRBV2, the J call TRBJ2-7; D is unresolved. The CDR3 loop spans 13 amino acids. V lost 4 bases, J lost 3 bases, and 10 bases lay in between. CDR1 and CDR2 from the germline V gene are SNHLY and FYNNEI. The CDR3 coding sequence is TGTGCCAGCAGTGTAGACTTGGGCTACGAGCAGTACTTC. It codes for CASSVDLGYEQYF.

The V call is TRBV27, the J call TRBJ2-1; 16 bases map to TRBD2. This CDR3 comprises 22 residues. CDR1 and CDR2 from the germline V gene are MNHEY and SMNVEV (reference sequence). V was pared by 6 bases and J by 1 base, with 18 bases of the junction left unmatched. The CDR3 here is CASRLRSGLAGGPLGSYNEQFF. The DNA of the CDR3 is TGTGCCAGCAGACTACGTTCGGGACTAGCGGGAGGGCCTCTCGGGTCCTACAATGAGCAGTTCTTC.

The chain uses TRBV7-9 and TRBJ2-3; 7 positions agree with TRBD1. The J segment lost 4 bases and the V segment lost 5 bases, leaving 6 bases of the junction unmatched. The CDR3 is 14 amino acids. In germline, CDR1 is SEHNR, CDR2 FQNEAQ (reference sequence). The CDR3 loop is CASSLDRVADTQYF. As DNA, the CDR3 is TGTGCCAGCAGCCTAGACAGGGTTGCAGATACGCAGTATTTT.

The J gene is TRBJ2-7, the V gene TRBV28, with 9 bases fitting TRBD2. The junction had 4 bases not matched to a gene; V was cut back by 7 bases and J by 0 bases. CDR1 is MDHEN, CDR2 SYDVKM, per germline. The CDR3 length is 14 residues. Here the CDR3 DNA reads TGTGCCAGCACCAATAGCGGGAGCTCCTACGAGCAGTACTTC. It is translated as CASTNSGSSYEQYF.

In its sample, this clone was seen once. The chain recombines TRBV27 with TRBJ2-1; D remains ambiguous. There are 12 residues in the CDR3. The germline CDR1 and CDR2 sequences are MNHEY and SMNVEV (reference sequence). Trimming cost V 5 bases and J 9 bases, with 11 bases left between them. The CDR3 bases are TGTGCCAGCAGTAGAGGACCCGTTGAGCAGTTCTTC. Residues: CASSRGPVEQFF.

The V call is TRBV27, the J call TRBJ2-2; 9 bases line up with TRBD2. The V gene end was trimmed by 0 bases and the J gene end by 4 bases; junction bases not matched to a gene: 6. The CDR3 has 17 residues. Germline V lookup: CDR1 MNHEY, CDR2 SMNVEV (reference sequence). This CDR3 reads CASSLSSGLAFTGELFF. CDR3 in DNA: TGTGCCAGCAGTTTATCCTCGGGACTAGCCTTCACCGGGGAGCTGTTTTTT.

J is TRBJ2-1 and V is TRBV4-2; the match to TRBD2 covers 16 bases. Trimming at V came to 5 bases and at J to 5 bases, leaving 3 bases not matched to a gene. Germline CDR1 is LGHNA and CDR2 is YNFKEQ. The CDR3 is 16 residues long. The chain's CDR3 is CASSTGLAGGNNEQFF. CDR3 in DNA: TGTGCCAGCAGCACGGGACTAGCGGGAGGGAACAATGAGCAGTTCTTC.

The chain uses TRBV9 and TRBJ2-3, with TRBD2 matching over 15 bases. J lost 5 bases, V lost 4 bases, and 5 bases had no gene match. Germline loops: CDR1 SGDLS, CDR2 YYNGEE. This CDR3 region has 16 residues. CDR3 amino acids: CASSPGLAGGGDTQYF. As DNA, the CDR3 is TGTGCCAGCAGCCCGGGACTAGCGGGAGGTGGAGATACGCAGTATTTT.

The V call is TRBV7-2, the J call TRBJ2-5; D not resolved. Germline CDR1 and CDR2: SGHTA and FQGNSA. The CDR3 runs to 12 residues. V shed 5 bases and J shed 2 bases, with 6 bases lying between them. As DNA, the CDR3 is TGTGCCAGCAGCCGGCTACAAGAGACCCAGTACTTC. It yields the protein CASSRLQETQYF.

The chain uses TRBV7-2 and TRBJ1-2, with D maybe TRBD1 (5 bases). Germline lookup yields CDR1 SGHTA and CDR2 FQGNSA. With 5 bases removed from V and 4 bases from J, the gap between germline ends came to 23 bases. This CDR3 has 17 amino acids. CDR3 coding DNA: TGTGCCAGCAGCCCACTTGGGCAGGGCTCGTTTATCTATGGCTACACCTTC. This codes for CASSPLGQGSFIYGYTF. The variable domain in full, with the rest retrieved from reference TRBV7-2 and TRBJ1-2, is GAGVSQSPSNKVTEKGKDVELRCDPISGHTALYWYRQSLGQGLEFLIYFQGNSAPDKSGLPSDRFSAERTGGSVSTLTIQRTQQEDSAVYLCASSPLGQGSFIYGYTFGSGTRLTVV.

This chain joins TRBV11-3 and TRBJ2-1, with 9 bases identical to TRBD1. The germline V gene encodes CDR1 SGHNT and CDR2 YENEEA. The V and J ends lost 0 bases and 6 bases, in that order; junction bases with no gene match: 9. The CDR3 spans 17 residues. CDR3 amino acids: CASSLDPTGGAGNEQFF. CDR3 nucleotides: TGTGCCAGCAGCTTAGATCCAACAGGGGGCGCGGGCAATGAGCAGTTCTTC.

J is TRBJ2-3 and V is TRBV29-1; no clear D gene. V lost 1 base, J lost 2 bases, and 7 bases lay in between. The germline V gene has CDR1 SQVTM and CDR2 ANQGSEA. The CDR3 totals 13 residues. The CDR3 DNA reads as TGCAGCGTTGAAGGTCGGGTCACAGATACGCAGTATTTT. Translation gives CSVEGRVTDTQYF.

As regards this clone: Within the sample, other DNA sequences also encode this same CDR3. V gene TRBV18 combines with J gene TRBJ1-1; no clear D gene. The length of the CDR3 is 13 residues. Germline V gene lookup returns CDR1 KGHSH and CDR2 LQKENI. Trimming removed 1 base at V and 0 bases at J, with 3 bases between. The CDR3 loop reads CASSPRLNTEAFF. Here the CDR3 DNA reads TGTGCCAGCTCACCACGCCTGAACACTGAAGCTTTCTTT. Full variable domain (outside the CDR3, taken from reference TRBV18 and TRBJ1-1): NAGVMQNPRHLVRRRGQEARLRCSPMKGHSHVYWYRQLPEEGLKFMVYLQKENIIDESGMPKERFSAEFPKEGPSILRIQQVVRGDSAAYFCASSPRLNTEAFFGQGTRLTVV.

V gene TRBV9 combines with J gene TRBJ2-2; 11 bases fit TRBD2. J lost 5 bases, V lost 4 bases, and 10 bases had no gene match. This CDR3 has 17 residues. Per germline, CDR1 SGDLS and CDR2 YYNGEE. The CDR3 region has the DNA TGTGCCAGCAGCCCTGAAACTAGCGGGGGACGGACCGGGGAGCTGTTTTTT. It encodes CASSPETSGGRTGELFF.

Only a few counts were recorded for this clone. The chain recombines TRBV7-2 with TRBJ1-4; unclear D gene. CDR1 is SGHTA, CDR2 FQGNSA, per germline. The CDR3 covers 14 residues. The germline V and J ends were trimmed by 1 base and 10 bases, with 13 bases remaining between them. DNA for the CDR3: TGTGCCAGCAGCTTAGGGGTGTCGGGAGGAAAACTGTTTTTT. Encoded protein: CASSLGVSGGKLFF.

The chain is built from TRBV9 and TRBJ2-7; D ambiguous. This CDR3 comprises 13 residues. V lost 3 bases to trimming and J lost 4 bases, with 11 bases between them. Germline V CDR1 and CDR2: SGDLS, YYNGEE. In DNA form, the CDR3 reads TGTGCCAGCAGCGGACGGACCGAGTACGAGCAGTACTTC. Its translation: CASSGRTEYEQYF. The whole variable domain, remainder taken from reference TRBV9 and TRBJ2-7, is DSGVTQTPKHLITATGQRVTLRCSPRSGDLSVYWYQQSLDQGLQFLIQYYNGEERAKGNILERFSAQQFPDLHSELNLSSLELGDSALYFCASSGRTEYEQYFGPGTRLTVT.